A single T cell receptor beta chain is shown here with its context. Its target antigen remains unknown. No base qualities exist here, and no much larger clone lies one base off it. The sample belongs to a study of blood T cell repertoires in COVID-19 (dated by TCRdb to 2020 to 2021). Turning to the overall study: Collaborator samples came from the United States, Italy and Spain and covered acute and convalescent phases of COVID-19. The prospective study material was composed of cDNA or gDNA derived from T cells, B-cell-depleted T cells, or PBMCs. Deeply sampled blood TCRbeta repertoires from subjects exposed to, actively infected with, or recovered from COVID-19 were included in the dataset. A freely available public database, intended as a resource for researchers studying the immune response to SARS-CoV-2, is where the repertoires were released. Samples came from the ongoing ImmuneRACE study (first 160 participants) plus 1,254 subjects from 6 global collaborators. The sample metadata nearly always contained a de-identified subject ID, COVID-19 status, age in years and sex. Where HLA class I and class II types were available, the types were taken from metadata supplied by the sample provider, not from assay-based typing.

TCRbeta CDR3 regions were amplified from genomic DNA by means of the immunoSEQ Assay, a bias-controlled multiplex PCR. For the original study's pipeline: The number of nucleated cells in each sample was estimated by amplification of reference gene primers within the assay. To quantify the absolute abundance of each unique TCRbeta CDR3 rearrangement, sequence reads were collapsed and filtered. For each sample, productive Simpson clonality was calculated as the square root of Simpson's diversity index over productive rearrangements. Entries here come from immuneACCESS through TCRdb and include only in-frame sequences with V and J called. Some clones fail to appear in such tables; in the studies checked, an unresolved V gene covers under half of the shortfall, and the cause of the remainder is unknown. For V, J and clone size, that table is used; D and trimming come from the DNA. This sample holds around 200,000 clones; around 89% were observed only once. 0.5% to 0.75% of the sample goes to the ten largest clones.

After removal of 11 bases from V and 4 bases from J, the junction retains 11 bases not matched to a gene. Counted from cysteine to phenylalanine, this CDR3 has 13 amino acids. Solely the CDR3 DNA is kept, with 39 bases framed from the first base. The germline V gene (reference sequence) provides CDR1 MNHEY and CDR2 SMNVEV. Results the study describes overall, beyond this receptor: The quantity of clinical and demographic metadata differed by source and by participant and was supplied without curation.

The collaborating institutions used their own protocols to collect whole blood in K2EDTA tubes. For TCRbeta analysis, collaborators shipped samples in one of three forms: frozen whole blood, isolated PBMCs, or DNA extracted from either of those sample types. This TCR was recovered from a man between 45 and 60 years old with acute or convalescent COVID-19. Sequencing input: peripheral blood. The sequence joins TRBV27 to TRBJ2-7; TRBD2 matches 7 bases in the middle. The CDR3 protein: CACTGGEEYEQYF. The bases are TGTGCCTGTACGGGGGGTGAGGAATACGAGCAGTACTTC.